The 32 T cell receptor beta chains below all came from one sample that was sequenced in a study of T cell repertoires in cytomegalovirus infection. TCRdb processed the reads anew with MiXCR; each CDR3 protein has one entry. The data contain roughly 230,000 distinct CDR3 sequences, approximately 24% of them singletons. Sequencing was performed on CD8+ T cells from PBMCs. The source of these receptors is a human donor in good health (CMV status not recorded). Some clones in this sample may be carry-over from other donors' samples.

The J gene is TRBJ2-1, the V gene TRBV13; D is undetermined. CDR1 PRHDT and CDR2 FYEKMQ come from the germline V gene (reference sequence). The CDR3 sequence is 15 residues long. Trimming shortened V by 2 bases and J by 7 bases, and 15 bases separated the two germline ends. Written as DNA, the CDR3 is TGTGCCAGCAGCTTAAGTGGTTCTGGGGTGAATGAGCAGTTCTTC. Its protein product is CASSLSGSGVNEQFF.

This clonotype was seen a handful of times. J is TRBJ1-2 and V is TRBV13; D is unresolved. Trimming removed 0 bases at V and 5 bases at J, with 13 bases between. The CDR3 loop spans 15 amino acids. The germline CDR1 and CDR2 sequences are PRHDT and FYEKMQ (reference sequence). For the CDR3, the DNA is TGTGCCAGCAGCTTAGGTGCAGTTGCGGGATATGGCTACACCTTC. Translating gives CASSLGAVAGYGYTF.

This clonotype has just a few counts. V gene TRBV28 combines with J gene TRBJ2-7; 15 nucleotides agree with TRBD2. The CDR3 sequence is 18 residues long. V dropped 5 bases and J dropped 2; count of bases not matched to a gene: 10. Germline V CDR1 and CDR2: MDHEN, SYDVKM. The CDR3 spells CASSHNPGLAGGTYEQYF. The CDR3 coding sequence is TGTGCCAGCAGTCACAACCCGGGACTAGCGGGGGGAACCTACGAGCAGTACTTC. The complete variable domain, with remaining parts taken from reference TRBV28 and TRBJ2-7, reads DVKVTQSSRYLVKRTGEKVFLECVQDMDHENMFWYRQDPGLGLRLIYFSYDVKMKEKGDIPEGYSVSREKKERFSLILESASTNQTSMYLCASSHNPGLAGGTYEQYFGPGTRLTVT.

In its sample, this clonotype was seen many times. The J gene is TRBJ2-2, the V gene TRBV7-9; tentatively, D is TRBD1 or TRBD2 (5 bases each). Trimming removed 7 bases from V and 6 bases from J, with 15 bases in between. Per the germline V gene, CDR1 is SEHNR and CDR2 is FQNEAQ (reference sequence). The CDR3 is 14 residues long. The DNA of the CDR3 is TGTGCCAGCACCGTACCAGGGACCCCCGGGGAGCTGTTTTTT. Protein: CASTVPGTPGELFF.

The V and J genes are TRBV28 and TRBJ2-1, with D perhaps matching TRBD2 (6 bases). Germline CDR1 MDHEN, CDR2 SYDVKM. CDR3 length: 15 amino acids. V was cut by 6 bases and J by 7 bases, with 19 bases left in between. DNA for the CDR3: TGTGCCAGCAGCAGTTGGAGGGCGCGTCAGAATGAGCAGTTCTTC. It codes for CASSSWRARQNEQFF.

In regard to this clonotype: A much larger clone differs by one base, so this may be a read error. The CDR3 DNA follows: TGTGCCAGCAGCTTTGACCCCTCTTTCCTCTACGAGCAGTACTTC. This gives the protein CASSFDPSFLYEQYF. The V and J genes are TRBV7-2 and TRBJ2-7; no clear D. V lost 3 bases and J 3 bases, leaving 15 bases between the germline ends. Germline CDR1 and CDR2: SGHTA and FQGNSA. The CDR3 totals 15 residues.

This clonotype has a count of ten or more. The V and J genes are TRBV7-2 and TRBJ1-2; D gene unclear. Germline CDR1 SGHTA, CDR2 FQGNSA. The CDR3 loop spans 12 amino acids. The V end was cut by 2 bases, the J end by 4 bases, with 5 bases between. This CDR3 reads CASSLLGYGYTF. CDR3 nucleotides: TGTGCCAGCAGCTTACTTGGCTATGGCTACACCTTC.

The gene calls are TRBV5-1 and TRBJ2-5, with a possible D match to TRBD2 (7 bases). The CDR3 covers 16 residues. Germline assignment: CDR1 SGHRS and CDR2 YFSETQ. The V gene lost 4 bases and the J gene lost 1 base, with 17 bases spanning the gap. This chain's CDR3 is CASSPNGGRLQETQYF. CDR3 DNA sequence: TGCGCCAGCAGCCCGAACGGGGGGCGGCTCCAAGAGACCCAGTACTTC.

In its sample, this clonotype was seen many times. The chain has TRBV7-8 and TRBJ2-7; unclear D gene. The CDR3 spans 13 residues. V lost 1 base and J lost 0, with 4 bases in between. Germline V gene lookup returns CDR1 SGHVS and CDR2 FQNEAQ. Here the CDR3 DNA reads TGTGCCAGCAGCTTAGATCCCTCCTACGAGCAGTACTTC. Amino acids: CASSLDPSYEQYF. Based on the CDR3 plus reference TRBV7-8 and TRBJ2-7, the full variable domain is GAGVSQSPRYKVAKRGQDVALRCDPISGHVSLFWYQQALGQGPEFLTYFQNEAQLDKSGLPSDRFFAERPEGSVSTLKIQRTQQEDSAVYLCASSLDPSYEQYFGPGTRLTVT.

This chain uses TRBV28 with TRBJ1-1; D not certain. The V end lost 5 bases, the J end lost 0 bases, and 10 bases lay between the germline ends. Germline CDR1 is MDHEN and CDR2 is SYDVKM. This CDR3 comprises 14 residues. CDR3 region: CASSMDGMNTEAFF. DNA for the CDR3: TGTGCCAGCAGTATGGACGGTATGAACACTGAAGCTTTCTTT.

This clonotype has a count of ten or more. The V and J genes are TRBV7-2 and TRBJ2-3; 7 nucleotides line up with TRBD2. Germline V gene sequence: CDR1 SGHTA, CDR2 FQGNSA. J gave up 0 bases and V 5 bases, and 8 bases lay outside the gene matches. This CDR3 spans 16 amino acids. The CDR3, as DNA: TGTGCCAGCAGCCCGATAGCGGGTTATAGCACAGATACGCAGTATTTT. Its translation: CASSPIAGYSTDTQYF. The complete variable domain, with remaining parts taken from reference TRBV7-2 and TRBJ2-3, reads GAGVSQSPSNKVTEKGKDVELRCDPISGHTALYWYRQSLGQGLEFLIYFQGNSAPDKSGLPSDRFSAERTGGSVSTLTIQRTQQEDSAVYLCASSPIAGYSTDTQYFGPGTRLTVL.

This clonotype was recorded at least ten times. This chain joins TRBV5-6 and TRBJ1-1, with 11 bases lining up with TRBD1. Germline V lookup: CDR1 SGHDT, CDR2 YYEEEE. This CDR3 region has 17 residues. Trimming cost V 0 bases and J 1 base; bases outside gene matches: 5. As DNA, the CDR3 is TGTGCCAGCAGCTTGGCCAACGGACAGGGGGCGAACACTGAAGCTTTCTTT. Protein sequence: CASSLANGQGANTEAFF.

The V gene is TRBV5-6, the J gene TRBJ2-1, with 8 bases identical to TRBD2. Losses at the gene ends were 4 bases for V and 5 bases for J; bases not matched to a gene: 8. This CDR3 region has 15 residues. In germline, CDR1 is SGHDT, CDR2 YYEEEE. This CDR3 is CASSLRLAPDNEQFF. CDR3 sequence (DNA): TGTGCCAGCAGCCTTCGACTAGCGCCAGACAATGAGCAGTTCTTC. Combining the CDR3 with reference TRBV5-6 and TRBJ2-1 gives the whole variable domain DAGVTQSPTHLIKTRGQQVTLRCSPKSGHDTVSWYQQALGQGPQFIFQYYEEEERQRGNFPDRFSGHQFPNYSSELNVNALLLGDSALYLCASSLRLAPDNEQFFGPGTRLTVL.

This clonotype was counted only a few times. V gene TRBV27 combines with J gene TRBJ2-7; the match to TRBD2 covers 8 bases. Germline V gives CDR1 MNHEY, CDR2 SMNVEV (reference sequence). Trimming cost V 3 bases and J 1 base; bases outside gene matches: 5. This CDR3 region has 15 residues. CDR3 bases: TGTGCCAGCAGTTTCCGCGGGGGGCCATCCTACGAGCAGTACTTC. It codes for CASSFRGGPSYEQYF.

The sample holds a few counts of this clonotype. The chain has TRBV7-8 and TRBJ2-2, with 7 bases that match TRBD1. The trim removed 2 bases at V and 8 bases at J, leaving 5 bases unmatched. The CDR3 totals 14 residues. Germline V gene data show CDR1 as SGHVS and CDR2 as FQNEAQ. CDR3 sequence: CASSLLGGGGELFF. In DNA, the CDR3 is TGTGCCAGCAGCTTATTAGGGGGCGGGGGGGAGCTGTTTTTT.

V and J are TRBV19 and TRBJ1-2; unclear D gene. CDR3 size: 12 residues. Trimming shortened V by 5 bases and J by 4 bases, and 8 bases separated the two germline ends. Germline-derived CDR1 and CDR2 are LNHDA and SQIVND (reference sequence). The CDR3 region has the DNA TGTGCCAGTAGTGTGACCGGCTATGGCTACACCTTC. Amino acid sequence: CASSVTGYGYTF.

A few counts support this clonotype. V usage is TRBV20-1 and J usage is TRBJ1-2; 8 nucleotides match TRBD1. Germline-derived CDR1 and CDR2 are DFQATT and SNEGSKA (reference sequence). Unmatched junction bases numbered 3, after V lost 5 bases and J lost 4 bases. This CDR3 spans 12 amino acids. CDR3: CSADTGGYGYTF. The CDR3 nucleotides are TGCAGTGCTGATACAGGGGGCTATGGCTACACCTTC.

The gene calls are TRBV2 and TRBJ2-7; D perhaps matches TRBD1 (6 bases). V lost 5 bases and J 2 bases, leaving 13 bases between the germline ends. Looked up from germline, CDR1 is SNHLY and CDR2 is FYNNEI. The CDR3 length is 14 residues. The CDR3 region is CASSLTGSTYEQYF. In nucleotides, the CDR3 is TGTGCCAGCAGTCTTACAGGGTCGACCTACGAGCAGTACTTC.

This clonotype was counted ten times or more. The genes are TRBV12-3 or TRBV12-4 and TRBJ2-7; D not certain. The CDR3 sequence is 15 residues long. Trimming left V 1 base short and J 8 bases short, with 18 bases between. CDR3 residues: CASSLGSLGLDQQYF. CDR3 bases: TGTGCCAGCAGTTTAGGCAGCCTCGGATTAGACCAGCAGTACTTC.

This clonotype was seen repeatedly, ten times or more. The chain employs TRBV7-2 and TRBJ1-2; a possible D gene is TRBD1 (5 bases). CDR1 is SGHTA and CDR2 is FQGNSA in the germline V gene. V lost 2 bases to trimming and J lost 8 bases, with 21 bases between them. The CDR3 is 16 amino acids. The CDR3 DNA is TGTGCCAGCAGCTTATACGAGATGGACACAAGGGACGGCTACACCTTC. Protein: CASSLYEMDTRDGYTF.

This clonotype came up many times. The rearrangement uses TRBV7-8 and TRBJ1-2; 8 bases map to TRBD1. The V gene's germline CDR1 is SGHVS and CDR2 FQNEAQ. The junction had 3 bases not matched to a gene; V was cut back by 5 bases and J by 4 bases. The CDR3 extends over 13 amino acids. The CDR3 coding sequence is TGTGCCAGCAGCCCTCAGGGGGCCTATGGCTACACCTTC. Translation: CASSPQGAYGYTF.

In its sample, this clonotype was seen many times. The chain uses TRBV20-1 and TRBJ2-1; D is ambiguous. The length of the CDR3 is 11 residues. V gave up 6 bases and J gave up 6 bases, with 9 bases separating them. Germline V lookup: CDR1 DFQATT, CDR2 SNEGSKA (reference sequence). CDR3 nucleotides: TGCAGTGCAAACAGAGGCAATGAGCAGTTCTTC. Translated: CSANRGNEQFF.

This clonotype appeared a few times. The chain employs TRBV29-1 and TRBJ2-7, with 8 bases that match TRBD1. Germline loops: CDR1 SQVTM, CDR2 ANQGSEA. V shed 3 bases and J 0 bases; nucleotides not matched to a gene: 1. The CDR3 contains 13 residues. The DNA for the CDR3 is TGCAGCGTTGACGGGACAGGCTCCTACGAGCAGTACTTC. Its protein product is CSVDGTGSYEQYF.

This clonotype came up a few times. The chain is built from TRBV6-1 and TRBJ1-2, with D unresolved. The V gene's germline CDR1 is MNHNS and CDR2 SASEGT. The CDR3 spans 13 residues. V was pared by 5 bases and J by 7 bases, with 14 bases between. CDR3 amino acids: CASSLTAQGGYTF. Here the CDR3 DNA reads TGTGCCAGCAGTTTGACCGCGCAAGGTGGCTACACCTTC.

This clonotype was counted only a few times. The V and J genes are TRBV3-1 and TRBJ2-1; 8 bases map to TRBD2. Per the germline V gene, CDR1 is LGHDT and CDR2 is YNNKEL (reference sequence). The CDR3 length is 15 residues. With 4 bases clipped from V and 8 bases from J, the junction kept 10 bases outside the gene matches. For the CDR3, the DNA is TGTGCCAGCAGCCCCCGTACGGGGGGGCCCTATGAGCAGTTCTTC. Amino acid sequence: CASSPRTGGPYEQFF.

This clonotype has ten or more counts. The gene calls are TRBV7-6 and TRBJ1-4; perhaps TRBD1 as D (6 bases). V was trimmed by 2 bases and J by 2 bases, leaving 12 bases between them. In germline, CDR1 is SGHVS, CDR2 FNYEAQ. The CDR3 totals 16 residues. The CDR3 sequence is CASSLFGQRTNEKLFF. The CDR3 DNA follows: TGTGCCAGCAGCTTATTTGGACAGCGGACTAATGAAAAACTGTTTTTT.

This clonotype was seen only a few times. The V call is TRBV4-1, the J call TRBJ2-3, with D perhaps TRBD2 (5 bases). Germline CDR1 reads MGHRA; CDR2 reads YSYEKL. This CDR3 spans 18 amino acids. V was pared by 5 bases and J by 2 bases, with 23 bases between. The CDR3 loop reads CASSLRPGPMTNTDTQYF. Here the CDR3 DNA reads TGCGCCAGCAGCTTAAGACCCGGACCGATGACTAACACAGATACGCAGTATTTT.

V gene TRBV5-6 combines with J gene TRBJ2-5; 9 bases align to TRBD1. The CDR3 loop spans 16 amino acids. Trimming at V came to 5 bases and at J to 2 bases, leaving 10 bases not matched to a gene. Germline-derived CDR1 and CDR2 are SGHDT and YYEEEE. The CDR3 spells CASRPAGTGNQETQYF. The CDR3 DNA follows: TGTGCCAGCAGACCAGCCGGGACAGGGAATCAAGAGACCCAGTACTTC.

This clonotype was seen more than once but under ten times. The V call is TRBV4-1, the J call TRBJ1-1; 8 bases are a match to TRBD1. Germline loops: CDR1 MGHRA, CDR2 YSYEKL. The CDR3 covers 14 residues. Trimming cost V 0 bases and J 5 bases; bases outside gene matches: 2. Written as DNA, the CDR3 is TGCGCCAGCAGCCAAGAGACAGGGGCGACTGAAGCTTTCTTT. The encoded protein is CASSQETGATEAFF.

This clonotype was recorded a few times. The rearrangement joins TRBV7-9 to TRBJ2-5; possibly TRBD2 for D (6 bases). V shed 3 bases and J shed 2 bases, with 13 bases lying between them. The CDR3 contains 15 residues. From germline, CDR1 is SEHNR and CDR2 FQNEAQ (reference sequence). For the CDR3, the DNA is TGTGCCAGCAGCTTGACTGGGACTGAGCAAGAGACCCAGTACTTC. It translates to CASSLTGTEQETQYF.

The chain employs TRBV19 and TRBJ1-2, with D perhaps TRBD1 (5 bases). V was pared by 5 bases and J by 5 bases, with 15 bases between. The CDR3 covers 14 residues. Looked up from germline, CDR1 is LNHDA and CDR2 is SQIVND (reference sequence). CDR3 sequence (DNA): TGTGCCAGTAGTCGCGGCAGGGAAAGTTATGGCTACACCTTC. Translation: CASSRGRESYGYTF.

This clonotype was recorded at least ten times. The chain combines TRBV2 with TRBJ2-3; D might be TRBD1 or TRBD2, each matching 5 bases. The V end lost 3 bases, the J end lost 3 bases, and 10 bases lay between the germline ends. Germline V gives CDR1 SNHLY, CDR2 FYNNEI. The CDR3 runs to 14 residues. For the CDR3, the DNA is TGTGCCAGCAGTGATTCGAGGGGAACAGATACGCAGTATTTT. This encodes CASSDSRGTDTQYF. Complete variable domain (other parts from reference TRBV2 and TRBJ2-3): EPEVTQTPSHQVTQMGQEVILRCVPISNHLYFYWYRQILGQKVEFLVSFYNNEISEKSEIFDDQFSVERPDGSNFTLKIRSTKLEDSAMYFCASSDSRGTDTQYFGPGTRLTVL.